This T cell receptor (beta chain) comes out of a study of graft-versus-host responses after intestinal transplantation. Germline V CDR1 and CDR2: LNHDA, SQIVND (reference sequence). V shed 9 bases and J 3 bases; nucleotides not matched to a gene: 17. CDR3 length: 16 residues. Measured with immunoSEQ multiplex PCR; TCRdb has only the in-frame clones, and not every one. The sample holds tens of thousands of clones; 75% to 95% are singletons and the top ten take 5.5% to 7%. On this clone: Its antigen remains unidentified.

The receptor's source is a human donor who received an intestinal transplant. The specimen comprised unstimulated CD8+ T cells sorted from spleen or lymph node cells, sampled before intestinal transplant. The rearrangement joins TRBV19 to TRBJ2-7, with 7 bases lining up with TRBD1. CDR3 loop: CASQLGTEGPHYEQYF. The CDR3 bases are TGTGCCAGCCAACTCGGGACAGAAGGCCCCCACTACGAGCAGTACTTC.